The entry below describes one T cell receptor beta chain. Authors' processing steps: Quantification of nucleated cells was approximated via reference gene primer amplification. Clones were read by immunoSEQ multiplex PCR, and TCRdb kept only the in-frame ones, dropping some. V and J calls and clone size come straight from that table; D and trimming were deduced from the DNA. The table has roughly 220,000 clones, about nine tenths seen once; the top ten hold under 4%. The data belong to a study of blood T cell repertoires in COVID-19. Study at large: Sites in the United States, Italy and Spain provided acute and convalescent COVID-19 samples.

Germline assignment: CDR1 LNHDA and CDR2 SQIVND (reference sequence). There are 16 residues in the CDR3. The trim removed 5 bases at V and 6 bases at J, leaving 9 bases unmatched. The chain links TRBV19 to TRBJ2-5, with 13 bases lining up with TRBD2. Sequences were obtained from PBMCs or T cells enriched from blood (not recorded which). This clonotype originated in a woman in her 40s with acute COVID-19. The CDR3 sequence is CASSPKTSGGSKTQYF. For the CDR3, the DNA is TGTGCCAGTAGTCCCAAGACTAGCGGGGGGTCCAAGACCCAGTACTTC.